These T cell receptor beta chains were read from a single sample in a study of T-cell memory formation after mild COVID-19. Via MiXCR, TCRdb re-called the 5' RACE reads, giving one row per CDR3 protein. This sample yields 300,000 to 400,000 distinct CDR3 sequences, of which 20% to 25% are seen a single time; under 15% belongs to the top ten. The sample comprised PBMCs or a T cell subset sorted from them (not recorded which). The receptors shown here come from an adult woman who had mild COVID-19 (a few samples of this study predate the infection). Cell type and time point are not known. The CDR3 runs from the conserved cysteine through the conserved F or W. The order of the fields is J gene, D gene, clone size, V gene, CDR3 DNA, CDR3 protein. A D gene is named only where the DNA matches it firmly. Some rows have no size entry. The others give once, few or many, or a class for an expanded clone.

j_call: TRBJ2-7; d_call: NA; clone_size: few; v_call: TRBV12-3/TRBV12-4; cdr3_nt: TGTGCCAGCAGTGGGACGTCCTCCTACGAGCAGTACTTC; cdr3_aa: CASSGTSSYEQYF
j_call: TRBJ2-7; d_call: NA; clone_size: few; v_call: TRBV6-6; cdr3_nt: TGTGCCAGCAGTTACTCCGTGGGAGCCGGCTACGAGCAGTACTTC; cdr3_aa: CASSYSVGAGYEQYF
j_call: TRBJ1-2; d_call: NA; clone_size: few; v_call: TRBV3-1; cdr3_nt: TGTGCCAGCAGCCAAGATCTTCCAGGCTCTGGCTACACCTTC; cdr3_aa: CASSQDLPGSGYTF
j_call: TRBJ2-1; d_call: TRBD2; clone_size: few; v_call: TRBV7-7; cdr3_nt: TGTGCTAGCAGCTTGAGGCTAGCGGGAGCCAATGAGCAGTTCTTC; cdr3_aa: CASSLRLAGANEQFF
j_call: TRBJ2-7; d_call: TRBD2; clone_size: NA; v_call: TRBV27; cdr3_nt: TGTGCCAGCTGCCAGCGGGAGTGTTACGAGCAGTACTTC; cdr3_aa: CASCQRECYEQYF
j_call: TRBJ2-3; d_call: NA; clone_size: few; v_call: TRBV4-1; cdr3_nt: TGCGCCAGCAGCCAATACGCTAGTTTAGATACGCAGTATTTT; cdr3_aa: CASSQYASLDTQYF
j_call: TRBJ1-1; d_call: NA; clone_size: few; v_call: TRBV12-3/TRBV12-4; cdr3_nt: TGTGCCAGCAGGGGGGAGGATACTGAAGCTTTCTTT; cdr3_aa: CASRGEDTEAFF
j_call: TRBJ1-3; d_call: NA; clone_size: NA; v_call: TRBV12-3/TRBV12-4; cdr3_nt: TGTGCCAGCGGAGGGGGGAGCTCTGGAAACACCATATATTTT; cdr3_aa: CASGGGSSGNTIYF
j_call: TRBJ1-4; d_call: NA; clone_size: few; v_call: TRBV5-1; cdr3_nt: TGCGCCAGCCGCCAAAAGCTTGGTGGGGCAACTAATGAAAAACTGTTTTTT; cdr3_aa: CASRQKLGGATNEKLFF
j_call: TRBJ1-1; d_call: NA; clone_size: many; v_call: TRBV6-2/TRBV6-3; cdr3_nt: TGTGCCAGCAGTCCGGGATCAGAGGGGGACACTGAAGCTTTCTTT; cdr3_aa: CASSPGSEGDTEAFF
j_call: TRBJ1-5; d_call: TRBD1; clone_size: few; v_call: TRBV6-5; cdr3_nt: TGTGCCAGCAGTTACTCTCACAGGGGTATCCATCAGCCCCAGCATTTT; cdr3_aa: CASSYSHRGIHQPQHF
j_call: TRBJ2-2; d_call: NA; clone_size: few; v_call: TRBV5-6; cdr3_nt: TGTGCCAGCAGCTTGGCCAGCGCGTGGGGGTCCGGGGAGCTGTTTTTT; cdr3_aa: CASSLASAWGSGELFF
j_call: TRBJ1-1; d_call: NA; clone_size: NA; v_call: TRBV12-3/TRBV12-4; cdr3_nt: TGTGCCAGCAGCAAGACAGGGAACACTGAAGCTTTCTTT; cdr3_aa: CASSKTGNTEAFF
j_call: TRBJ2-1; d_call: TRBD1; clone_size: few; v_call: TRBV5-6; cdr3_nt: TGTGCCAGCAGCTTGAACAGGGGAAGAAATAAGAATGAGCAGTTCTTC; cdr3_aa: CASSLNRGRNKNEQFF
j_call: TRBJ2-5; d_call: TRBD2; clone_size: NA; v_call: TRBV9; cdr3_nt: TGTGCCAGCAGCGTAGGGAGCGGGAGGGCCTCTACCCAGTACTTC; cdr3_aa: CASSVGSGRASTQYF
j_call: TRBJ1-1; d_call: TRBD1; clone_size: NA; v_call: TRBV4-1; cdr3_nt: TGCGCCAGCAGCCAAGGTAGGGCAGGGGGTCCTTCAATGAACACTGAAGCTTTCTTT; cdr3_aa: CASSQGRAGGPSMNTEAFF
j_call: TRBJ2-1; d_call: NA; clone_size: many; v_call: TRBV5-1; cdr3_nt: TGCGCCAGCAGCTTAGGATGGGACGGGGGTTTCTCCTACAATGAGCAGTTCTTC; cdr3_aa: CASSLGWDGGFSYNEQFF
j_call: TRBJ1-4; d_call: NA; clone_size: NA; v_call: TRBV5-1; cdr3_nt: TGCGCCAGCAGCCCCCTTGCAACTAATGAAAAACTGTTTTTT; cdr3_aa: CASSPLATNEKLFF
j_call: TRBJ2-7; d_call: NA; clone_size: NA; v_call: TRBV6-1; cdr3_nt: TGTGCCAGCAGTGAAAGGGGTACGGCGGGTTGTAACTTC; cdr3_aa: CASSERGTAGCNF
j_call: TRBJ2-7; d_call: NA; clone_size: NA; v_call: TRBV2; cdr3_nt: TGTGCCAGCCGTGGCATTCCGGGGATCTCCTACGAGCAGTACTTC; cdr3_aa: CASRGIPGISYEQYF
j_call: TRBJ1-2; d_call: TRBD1; clone_size: few; v_call: TRBV12-3/TRBV12-4; cdr3_nt: TGTGCCAGCACCCCGGGACAGGGTCCTAACTATGGCTACACCTTC; cdr3_aa: CASTPGQGPNYGYTF
j_call: TRBJ1-1; d_call: NA; clone_size: few; v_call: TRBV9; cdr3_nt: TGTGCCAGCAGCGTAGACACGGGCACTGAAGCTTTCTTT; cdr3_aa: CASSVDTGTEAFF
j_call: TRBJ2-7; d_call: TRBD2; clone_size: NA; v_call: TRBV20-1; cdr3_nt: TGCAGTGCTAACCCCCTAGCGGGAGGTTACGAGCAGTACTTC; cdr3_aa: CSANPLAGGYEQYF
j_call: TRBJ2-2; d_call: NA; clone_size: NA; v_call: TRBV5-1; cdr3_nt: TGCGCCAGCAGCCTCAAAAGCGGCGGGGAGCTGTTTTTT; cdr3_aa: CASSLKSGGELFF
j_call: TRBJ1-5; d_call: NA; clone_size: NA; v_call: TRBV9; cdr3_nt: TGTGCCAGGGTCACACAAAGGGCCCCCCGAAAACAGCCCCAGCATTTT; cdr3_aa: CARVTQRAPRKQPQHF
j_call: TRBJ2-5; d_call: NA; clone_size: many; v_call: TRBV4-1; cdr3_nt: TGCGCCAGCAGCCCCACAGGGCTCCGAGAGACCCAGTACTTC; cdr3_aa: CASSPTGLRETQYF
j_call: TRBJ2-7; d_call: NA; clone_size: NA; v_call: TRBV29-1; cdr3_nt: TGCAGCGTTGAAGACGGGGAGTCCTACGAGCAGTACTTC; cdr3_aa: CSVEDGESYEQYF
j_call: TRBJ2-7; d_call: TRBD1; clone_size: few; v_call: TRBV10-3; cdr3_nt: TGTGCCATCAGTGCAACGGACAGGGGTTACGAGCAGTACTTC; cdr3_aa: CAISATDRGYEQYF
j_call: TRBJ2-7; d_call: NA; clone_size: NA; v_call: TRBV7-2; cdr3_nt: TGTGCCAGCAGTGTGCGGGGAATCGGGGGCCTCCTCTACTACGAGCAGTACTTC; cdr3_aa: CASSVRGIGGLLYYEQYF
j_call: TRBJ2-2; d_call: NA; clone_size: NA; v_call: TRBV5-6; cdr3_nt: TGTGCCAGCAGCTGGGGGGACCCAAACACCGGGGAGCTGTTTTTT; cdr3_aa: CASSWGDPNTGELFF
j_call: TRBJ2-3; d_call: TRBD2; clone_size: NA; v_call: TRBV24-1; cdr3_nt: TGTGCCACCAGTGAAACCGGGACTAGCCGGGCTACGCAGTATTTT; cdr3_aa: CATSETGTSRATQYF
j_call: TRBJ2-2; d_call: TRBD1; clone_size: many; v_call: TRBV25-1; cdr3_nt: TGTGCCAGCAGTGACCTTCGGTCCGGGGTCCTACAGGGGACGAACACCGGGGAGCTGTTTTTT; cdr3_aa: CASSDLRSGVLQGTNTGELFF
j_call: TRBJ2-7; d_call: NA; clone_size: NA; v_call: TRBV10-3; cdr3_nt: TGTGCCATCAGTGAGTCCGAATCAAGCTCCTACGAGCAGTACTTC; cdr3_aa: CAISESESSSYEQYF
j_call: TRBJ1-1; d_call: NA; clone_size: NA; v_call: TRBV7-3; cdr3_nt: TGTGCCAGCAGCTTAAGTGTGGTCGGGTCGGGGAACACTGAAGCTTTCTTT; cdr3_aa: CASSLSVVGSGNTEAFF
j_call: TRBJ1-2; d_call: TRBD1; clone_size: NA; v_call: TRBV12-3/TRBV12-4; cdr3_nt: TGTGCCAGCACGGACAGGGTTCGAGATGGCTACACCTTC; cdr3_aa: CASTDRVRDGYTF
j_call: TRBJ1-1; d_call: NA; clone_size: few; v_call: TRBV20-1; cdr3_nt: TGCAGTGCCAAGCTTATGGACACTGAAGCTTTCTTT; cdr3_aa: CSAKLMDTEAFF
j_call: TRBJ2-7; d_call: TRBD2; clone_size: NA; v_call: TRBV7-8; cdr3_nt: TGTGCCAGCAGCATTCTAGCGGGGGGGATCGAGCAGTACTTC; cdr3_aa: CASSILAGGIEQYF
j_call: TRBJ2-7; d_call: TRBD2; clone_size: NA; v_call: TRBV7-2; cdr3_nt: TGTGCCAGCAGCTTACAGACTAGCGGGGGGTACGAGCAGTACTTC; cdr3_aa: CASSLQTSGGYEQYF
j_call: TRBJ1-2; d_call: NA; clone_size: NA; v_call: TRBV7-2; cdr3_nt: TGTGCCAGCAGCCCGGGAGTGAGTGGCTACACCTTC; cdr3_aa: CASSPGVSGYTF
j_call: TRBJ2-3; d_call: TRBD2; clone_size: few; v_call: TRBV6-5; cdr3_nt: TGTGCCAGCAGGCCCTCCGGGACTAGCGGGTACACAGATACGCAGTATTTT; cdr3_aa: CASRPSGTSGYTDTQYF
j_call: TRBJ2-1; d_call: NA; clone_size: NA; v_call: TRBV29-1; cdr3_nt: TGCAGCGTCGACGCGCTGGGGGTCAATGAGCAGTTCTTC; cdr3_aa: CSVDALGVNEQFF
j_call: TRBJ2-1; d_call: NA; clone_size: NA; v_call: TRBV11-2; cdr3_nt: TGTGCCAGCACCGAAAGCCCCCATCTGGATGAGCAGTTCTTC; cdr3_aa: CASTESPHLDEQFF
j_call: TRBJ2-1; d_call: TRBD1; clone_size: few; v_call: TRBV20-1; cdr3_nt: TGCAGTGCAAGGGACAGGGGATACAATGAGCAGTTCTTC; cdr3_aa: CSARDRGYNEQFF
j_call: TRBJ2-1; d_call: TRBD2; clone_size: many; v_call: TRBV2; cdr3_nt: TGTGCCAGCAGTGAAGACCGAGCGGGGGGGCGAAATGAGCAGTTCTTC; cdr3_aa: CASSEDRAGGRNEQFF
j_call: TRBJ1-5; d_call: TRBD1; clone_size: NA; v_call: TRBV6-1; cdr3_nt: TGTGCCAGCAGAGCCGAGGGACAGGGAAATCAGCCCCAGCATTTT; cdr3_aa: CASRAEGQGNQPQHF
j_call: TRBJ2-5; d_call: TRBD2; clone_size: NA; v_call: TRBV20-1; cdr3_nt: TGCAGTGCCCTCGGGACTAAGGACTGGGAGACCCAGTACTTC; cdr3_aa: CSALGTKDWETQYF